This TCR beta chain is drawn from a study of cytomegalovirus exposure and HLA in healthy donors. Study details: Approximately 85 million unique TCRs from HLA-typed donors were held in an early data release. Study findings and constraints: Sequencing likely produced, as an artifact, a cluster of highly shared sequence variants. Previously analyzed data showed that most TCR beta V segments were productive at a frequency of about 87% or about 30%.

This clone was observed a few times. What it binds is unknown. This CDR3 region has 14 residues. From germline, CDR1 is MNHEY and CDR2 SVGAGI. V was pared by 6 bases and J by 6 bases, with 17 bases between. The PCR employed 60 Vbeta primers together with 13 Jbeta primers. Source study methods: Later analysis identified 80 million to 85 million unique TCR beta chains, about 11 million shared. The repertoire was sequenced with immunoSEQ multiplex PCR; TCRdb's copy has only in-frame clones and lacks some. For V, J and clone size, that table is used; D and trimming come from the DNA. Found here are 200,000 or so clones, roughly 84% of them singletons; the top ten hold 0.25% to 0.3%.

This sequence was found in a boy between 10 and 17 years old in good health and CMV-seronegative. The sample comprised PBMCs. This chain connects TRBV6-5 to TRBJ1-2, with D perhaps TRBD1 (5 bases). CDR3: CASSPEAGTDGYTF. In DNA form, the CDR3 reads TGTGCCAGCAGCCCGGAGGCGGGGACGGATGGCTACACCTTC.